The 5 T cell receptor beta chains listed next were all sequenced from one sample in a study of T cells in Graves' hyperthyroidism and ophthalmopathy. TCR beta CDR3 sequences were amplified from RNA transcripts. RT-PCR in the first round (using the HTBI primer set) targeted the TCR CDR3. Using its own MiXCR run on the multiplex PCR reads, TCRdb lists one record per CDR3 protein. The sample has fewer than 400,000 distinct CDR3 sequences, over 15% seen once; the top ten hold 33%. Sequencing input: blood. Every receptor here comes from a man younger than 40 with Graves' hyperthyroidism.

This clonotype was seen a handful of times. The gene calls are TRBV2 and TRBJ1-5, with a weak D call TRBD1 (6 bases). The germline V and J ends were trimmed by 6 bases and 5 bases, with 17 bases remaining between them. Germline CDR1 is SNHLY and CDR2 is FYNNEI. The CDR3 loop spans 15 amino acids. CDR3 residues: CASRENDRYDQPQHF. Here the CDR3 DNA reads TGTGCCAGCAGGGAAAATGACAGGTACGATCAGCCCCAGCATTTT.

This clonotype has a count of ten or more. The V and J genes are TRBV7-9 and TRBJ2-1; a weak D match, TRBD1 (5 bases). Trimming took off 6 bases at V and 0 bases at J, with 18 bases between the two ends. The CDR3 covers 17 residues. The germline gives CDR1 SEHNR, CDR2 FQNEAQ (reference sequence). The CDR3 loop is CASRKSGPTPSYNEQFF. The CDR3 nucleotides are TGTGCCAGCAGAAAGTCAGGGCCCACACCCTCCTACAATGAGCAGTTCTTC.

J is TRBJ2-1 and V is TRBV12-3 or TRBV12-4; 7 nucleotides match TRBD2. The V gene end was trimmed by 2 bases and the J gene end by 5 bases; junction bases not matched to a gene: 6. CDR3 length equals 15 residues. The CDR3 DNA follows: TGTGCCAGCAGTTTAAGACGACTAGCCGACAATGAGCAGTTCTTC. As protein: CASSLRRLADNEQFF.

Only a few counts were recorded for this clonotype. The genes are TRBV13 and TRBJ2-5; 8 bases fit TRBD1. The length of the CDR3 is 14 residues. Germline V gene data show CDR1 as PRHDT and CDR2 as FYEKMQ (reference sequence). The trim removed 5 bases at V and 5 bases at J, leaving 7 bases unmatched. The CDR3 coding sequence is TGTGCCAGCAGCCGACAGGGGAGAGGTGAGACCCAGTACTTC. Translating it yields CASSRQGRGETQYF.

This clonotype was observed a handful of times. This could be a read error, since a much larger clone is one nucleotide away. The V and J genes are TRBV30 and TRBJ1-1; a weak D match, TRBD1 (6 bases). The CDR3 is 13 residues long. Germline assignment: CDR1 GTSNPN and CDR2 SVGIG (reference sequence). Deletions cut 5 bases from V and 1 base from J, with 11 bases between. The CDR3 nucleotides are TGTGCCTGGGCCGGACAGCCGAACACTGAAGCTTTCTTT. Its translation is CAWAGQPNTEAFF.